This T cell receptor beta chain emerged from a study of T cell responses to AZD1222 COVID-19 vaccine (dated by TCRdb to about 2021). A note on the overall study: AZD1222 recipients whose second dose came at about 4 weeks and those whose second dose came at about 12 weeks were combined into one group, since spike-specific TCR depth and breadth did not differ between the two schedules. A total of around 240 trial participants underwent TCR sequencing, of whom nearly 210 had received two doses of AZD1222 and 26 had received two doses of the MenACWY control vaccine. Trial participants were enrolled by age into 18-55, 56-69 and 70-plus year subgroups, with around 150, 28 and 57 TCR-sequenced participants respectively. Overall study outcomes, separate from this receptor: Reportedly, close to half of the unique spike-specific TCRs recognized epitopes lying outside the regions that are mutated in the B.1.351 and B.1.1.7 variants. Most participants were white British and females outnumbered males, and the authors suggested that clonal diversity may have been underestimated. CD4 TCRs associated with the vaccine covered the entire spike protein, and the dominant responses were in regions 160-218 and 743-854. Conclusions about previously exposed vaccinees are limited because only six or seven AZD1222 recipients were SARS-CoV-2 seropositive at baseline. After two AZD1222 doses, both the breadth and the depth of spike-specific TCRs were significantly higher than at day 0 and than in MenACWY recipients. Because no day 14 peak-response samples were available, the repertoires could be characterized only after the peak T cell response. In the small 56-69-year group, the increase in depth fell short of significance, most likely because of low power.

Reading from cysteine to phenylalanine, the CDR3 counts 15 amino acids. The only DNA kept is the CDR3, 45 bases in frame from the first base. In the germline V gene, CDR1 corresponds to SGHRS and CDR2 to YFSETQ. V loses 5 bases, J loses 1 base, and the germline ends lie 15 bases apart. The CDR3 regions of human TCRbeta chains were analyzed by immunosequencing. The paper's processing steps were these. TCRs in the repertoires were matched against a reference library of SARS-CoV-2-specific TCRs that had been generated with the MIRA antigen-specificity platform. Breadth was defined as the fraction of unique TCRs that were SARS-CoV-2-associated. Depth was defined as the fraction of total T cells that were SARS-CoV-2-associated. Using the MIRA data, every spike-specific TCR was mapped to the spike region that the TCR reacted to and assigned to either a CD4 or a CD8 class. Log10-transformed breadth and depth values were compared by one-way ANOVA with Sidak's multiple comparisons tests. Drawn from immuneACCESS, this table holds only the in-frame rearrangements with V and J called that TCRdb kept. Clones are partly lost; checked studies trace under half to an unresolved V gene and leave the rest unexplained. From that table come the V and J calls and clone size; the DNA was used to work out D and trimming. This sample comprises about 97,000 clones, around nine tenths of them detected only once. Under 1.5% of the sample is held by the ten biggest clonotypes.

The sample's time point, from its label and the paper: baseline before first vaccination. Samples from vaccinated people were obtained from the UK trials COV001 and COV002, which included a single-blind randomized controlled phase 2/3 trial of AZD1222 (ChAdOx1 nCoV-19) in healthy adults. Trial participant PBMC samples were collected at day 0 and day 28 after the second dose for TCRbeta chain sequencing. For this clone: It lacks a known antigen. Base qualities are missing; no much larger clone stands one base away.

The origin of this receptor is an adult in good health. Here the chain combines TRBV5-1 and TRBJ1-1, with TRBD1 tentatively as D gene (5 bases match). Sample: peripheral blood, taken on day 0 of AZD1222 vaccination. The DNA sequence is given as TGCGCCAGCAGACGATCGACAGCTTCGAACACTGAAGCTTTCTTT. Its protein product is CASRRSTASNTEAFF. Full variable domain (CDR3 extended with the reference TRBV5-1 and TRBJ1-1 proteins): KAGVTQTPRYLIKTRGQQVTLSCSPISGHRSVSWYQQTPGQGLQFLFEYFSETQRNKGNFPGRFSGRQFSNSRSEMNVSTLELGDSALYLCASRRSTASNTEAFFGQGTRLTVV.